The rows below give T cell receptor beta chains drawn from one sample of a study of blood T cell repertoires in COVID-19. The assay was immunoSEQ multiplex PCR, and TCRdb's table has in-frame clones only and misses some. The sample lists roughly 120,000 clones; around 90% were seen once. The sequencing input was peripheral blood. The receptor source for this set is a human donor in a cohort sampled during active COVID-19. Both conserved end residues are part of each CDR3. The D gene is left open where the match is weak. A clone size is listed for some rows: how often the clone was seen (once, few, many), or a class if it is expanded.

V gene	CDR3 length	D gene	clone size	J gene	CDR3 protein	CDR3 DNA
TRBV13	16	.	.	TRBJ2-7	CASSHSQRQASYEQYF	TGTGCCAGCAGCCATAGCCAGCGGCAGGCGTCCTACGAGCAGTACTTC
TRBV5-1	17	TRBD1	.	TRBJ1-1	CASSLGTFGTGGPEAFF	TGCGCCAGCAGCTTGGGCACTTTTGGGACAGGGGGACCTGAAGCTTTCTTT
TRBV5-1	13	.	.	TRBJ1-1	CASSLLVNTEAFF	TGCGCCAGCAGCTTGCTAGTGAACACTGAAGCTTTCTTT
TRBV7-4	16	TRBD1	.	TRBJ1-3	CASSLPTGGSGNTIYF	TGTGCCAGCAGCTTGCCGACAGGGGGCAGTGGAAACACCATATATTTT
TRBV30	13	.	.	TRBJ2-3	CAWSKGVTDTQYF	TGTGCCTGGAGTAAAGGGGTTACAGATACGCAGTATTTT
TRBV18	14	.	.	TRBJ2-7	CASSPAIPTYEQYF	TGTGCCAGCTCACCAGCTATACCTACCTACGAGCAGTACTTC
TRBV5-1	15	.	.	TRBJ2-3	CASSLMGGYTDTQYF	TGCGCCAGCAGCTTGATGGGCGGGTACACAGATACGCAGTATTTT
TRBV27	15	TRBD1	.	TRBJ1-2	CASRFDRDPYYGYTF	TGTGCCAGCAGATTTGACAGGGACCCCTACTATGGCTACACCTTC
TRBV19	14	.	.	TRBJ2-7	CASAREFKTYEQYF	TGTGCCAGTGCCCGGGAATTCAAAACCTACGAGCAGTACTTC
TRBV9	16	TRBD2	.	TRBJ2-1	CASSASTSGRGGEQFF	TGTGCCAGCAGCGCTTCAACTAGCGGGCGGGGGGGTGAGCAGTTCTTC
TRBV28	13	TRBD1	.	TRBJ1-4	CASGGQGREKLFF	TGTGCCAGCGGTGGACAGGGTCGAGAAAAACTGTTTTTT
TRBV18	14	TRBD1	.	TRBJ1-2	CASSSTGGDYGYTF	TGTGCCAGCTCAAGTACAGGGGGAGACTATGGCTACACCTTC
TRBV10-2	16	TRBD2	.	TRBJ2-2	CASIPLAGPNTGELFF	TGCGCCAGCATTCCACTAGCGGGCCCGAACACCGGGGAGCTGTTTTTT
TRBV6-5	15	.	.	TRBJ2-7	CASSYPSGHSYEQYF	TGTGCCAGCAGTTATCCCTCAGGACATTCGTACGAGCAGTACTTC
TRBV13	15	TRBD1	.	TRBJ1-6	CASSGRDRVGSPLHF	TGTGCCAGCAGCGGCCGGGACAGGGTCGGTTCACCCCTCCACTTT
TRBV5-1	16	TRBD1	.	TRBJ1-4	CASSLQGARGNEKLFF	TGCGCCAGCAGCTTACAGGGGGCGAGAGGTAATGAAAAACTGTTTTTT
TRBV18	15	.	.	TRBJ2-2	CASSPVSGNTGELFF	TGTGCCAGCTCACCGGTTAGCGGGAACACCGGGGAGCTGTTTTTT
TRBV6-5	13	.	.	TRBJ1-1	CASSYSGVPGAFF	TGTGCCAGCAGTTACTCCGGAGTCCCAGGGGCTTTCTTT
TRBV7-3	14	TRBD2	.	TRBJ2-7	CASSPSGGAYEQYF	TGTGCCAGCAGCCCCAGCGGGGGGGCCTACGAGCAGTACTTC
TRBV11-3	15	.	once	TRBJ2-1	CASSLAQSSYNEQFF	TGTGCCAGCAGCTTAGCACAGAGCTCCTACAATGAGCAGTTCTTC
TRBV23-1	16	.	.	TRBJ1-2	CASSHLIIGQKDGYTF	TGCGCCAGCAGTCACCTGATAATTGGACAGAAAGATGGCTACACCTTC
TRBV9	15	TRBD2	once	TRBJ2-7	CASSVELAGVYEQYF	TGTGCCAGCAGCGTAGAACTAGCGGGGGTCTACGAGCAGTACTTC
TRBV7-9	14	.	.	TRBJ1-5	CASAGDYSNQPQHF	TGTGCCAGCGCGGGGGATTATAGCAATCAGCCCCAGCATTTT
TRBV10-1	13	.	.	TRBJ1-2	CASSGQDGYGYTF	TGCGCCAGCAGTGGACAGGATGGCTATGGCTACACCTTC
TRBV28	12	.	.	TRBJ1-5	CASAGLNQPQHF	TGTGCCAGCGCTGGACTTAATCAGCCCCAGCATTTT
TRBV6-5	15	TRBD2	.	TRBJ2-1	CASNLAGSSYNEQFF	TGTGCCAGCAACCTAGCGGGGAGCTCCTACAATGAGCAGTTCTTC
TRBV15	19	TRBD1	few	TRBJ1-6	CATSRDLPAQGVYNSPLHF	TGTGCCACCAGCAGAGATCTTCCAGCCCAGGGGGTCTATAATTCACCCCTCCACTTT
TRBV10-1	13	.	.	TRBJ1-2	CASSPGHNYGYTF	TGCGCCAGCAGTCCCGGACACAACTATGGCTACACCTTC
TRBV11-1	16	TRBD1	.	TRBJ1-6	CASSVGRQGNNSPLHF	TGTGCCAGCAGCGTAGGCCGACAGGGGAATAATTCACCCCTCCACTTT
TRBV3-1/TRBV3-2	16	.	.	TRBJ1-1	CASSQIPNRRNTEAFF	TGTGCCAGCAGCCAAATTCCAAACAGGAGGAACACTGAAGCTTTCTTT
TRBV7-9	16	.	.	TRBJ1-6	CASSPKGGTYNSPLHF	TGTGCCAGCAGCCCTAAGGGAGGAACCTATAATTCACCCCTCCACTTT
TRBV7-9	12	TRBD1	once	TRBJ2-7	CASSSHRGEQYF	TGTGCCAGCAGCTCGCACAGGGGCGAGCAGTACTTC
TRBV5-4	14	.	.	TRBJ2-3	CASSLAGSKGTQYF	TGTGCCAGCAGCTTGGCAGGATCAAAAGGTACGCAGTATTTT
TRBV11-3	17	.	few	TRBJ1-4	CASSLGSLRGTNEKLFF	TGTGCCAGCAGCTTAGGGTCTCTACGGGGAACTAATGAAAAACTGTTTTTT
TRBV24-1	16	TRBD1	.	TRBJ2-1	CATSDTGTGRNNEQFF	TGTGCCACCAGTGACACCGGGACAGGGCGCAACAATGAGCAGTTCTTC
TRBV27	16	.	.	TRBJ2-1	CASTALGARGYNEQFF	TGTGCCAGCACTGCCCTGGGGGCTAGGGGGTACAATGAGCAGTTCTTC
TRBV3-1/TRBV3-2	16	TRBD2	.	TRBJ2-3	CASSRNGGASTDTQYF	TGTGCCAGCAGCCGGAACGGGGGGGCGAGCACAGATACGCAGTATTTT
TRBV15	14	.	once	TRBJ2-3	CATSTGVPSDTQYF	TGTGCCACCAGCACCGGAGTTCCTTCAGATACGCAGTATTTT
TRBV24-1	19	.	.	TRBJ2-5	CATSDSLTQMWGVQETQYF	TGTGCCACCAGTGATTCCCTGACCCAGATGTGGGGGGTTCAAGAGACCCAGTACTTC
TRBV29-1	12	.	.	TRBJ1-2	CSVEYGNYGYTF	TGCAGCGTTGAATACGGTAACTATGGCTACACCTTC
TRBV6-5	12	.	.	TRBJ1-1	CASRAGGAEAFF	TGTGCCAGCAGGGCAGGAGGCGCTGAAGCTTTCTTT
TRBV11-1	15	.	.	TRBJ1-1	CASSLDPDLNTEAFF	TGTGCCAGCAGCTTAGACCCGGACTTGAACACTGAAGCTTTCTTT
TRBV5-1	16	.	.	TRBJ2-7	CASSSGGTQRTYEQYF	TGCGCCAGCAGCTCGGGTGGGACTCAAAGAACCTACGAGCAGTACTTC